These 2 T cell receptor beta chains share one sample of origin, sequenced in a study of blood T cell repertoires in COVID-19. Sequencing used immunoSEQ multiplex PCR; TCRdb keeps in-frame clones, though not all of them. The repertoire holds approximately 140,000 clones, with roughly 76% as singletons. Sequencing was performed on peripheral blood. The receptors were gathered from a human donor with acute or convalescent COVID-19. The donor label of this sample is uncertain.

This sequence joins TRBV11-2 and TRBJ2-1; 10 bases are a match to TRBD2. V trimming: 5 bases; J trimming: 10 bases; junction bases outside the gene matches: 5. The V gene's germline CDR1 is SGHAT and CDR2 FQNNGV. The CDR3 extends over 13 amino acids. In DNA form, the CDR3 reads TGTGCCAGCAGCCTAGCGGGGGTCGGGGAGCAGTTCTTC. It translates to CASSLAGVGEQFF.

The J gene is TRBJ2-3, the V gene TRBV5-1; 10 nucleotides line up with TRBD2. This CDR3 has 18 residues. Trimming removed 4 bases from V and 0 bases from J; junction bases left unmatched: 11. Germline CDR1 SGHRS, CDR2 YFSETQ. CDR3 in amino acids: CASSGPPLAGGSTDTQYF. CDR3 sequence (DNA): TGCGCCAGCAGCGGGCCCCCCTTAGCGGGGGGCAGCACAGATACGCAGTATTTT.